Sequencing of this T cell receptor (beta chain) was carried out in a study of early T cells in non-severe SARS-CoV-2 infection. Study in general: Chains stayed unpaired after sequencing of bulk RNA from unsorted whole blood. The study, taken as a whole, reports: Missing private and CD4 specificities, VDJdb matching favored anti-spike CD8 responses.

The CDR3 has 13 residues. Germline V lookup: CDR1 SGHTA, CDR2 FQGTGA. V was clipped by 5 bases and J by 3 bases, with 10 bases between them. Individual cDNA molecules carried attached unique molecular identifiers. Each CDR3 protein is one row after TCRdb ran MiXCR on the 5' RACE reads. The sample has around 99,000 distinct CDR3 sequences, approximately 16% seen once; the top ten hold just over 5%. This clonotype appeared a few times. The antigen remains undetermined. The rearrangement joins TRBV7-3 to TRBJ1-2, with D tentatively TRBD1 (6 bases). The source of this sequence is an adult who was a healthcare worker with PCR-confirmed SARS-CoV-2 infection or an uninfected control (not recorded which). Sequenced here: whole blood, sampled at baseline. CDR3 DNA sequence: TGTGCCAGCAGCCTCTACAGGGACTATGGCTACACCTTC. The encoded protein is CASSLYRDYGYTF.